These 25 T cell receptor beta chains share one sample of origin, sequenced in a study of blood T cell repertoires in COVID-19. The data were produced by immunoSEQ multiplex PCR, yet TCRdb's version contains in-frame clones alone and is incomplete. The table includes under 300,000 clones, about 89% detected once. The specimen was PBMCs or T cells enriched from blood (not recorded which). The receptors stem from a man aged 35 to 55 who had recovered from COVID-19.

A single count supports this clone. The V and J genes are TRBV11-2 and TRBJ2-7; tentative D call: TRBD2 (6 bases). In germline, CDR1 is SGHAT, CDR2 FQNNGV. V was clipped by 0 bases and J by 6 bases, with 6 bases between them. There are 12 residues in the CDR3. CDR3 in DNA: TGTGCCAGCAGCTTAGAGGGGGGCGAGCAGTACTTC. Its translation: CASSLEGGEQYF.

The CDR3 loop reads CASRNRVDYEQYF. The CDR3 region has the DNA TGTGCCAGTAGGAACAGGGTGGATTACGAGCAGTACTTC. The chain employs TRBV5-5 and TRBJ2-7; maybe TRBD1 (6 bases). Germline V lookup: CDR1 SGHKS, CDR2 YYEKEE (reference sequence). The CDR3 spans 13 residues. Trimming removed 8 bases from V and 4 bases from J, with 16 bases in between.

The CDR3 reads CASSLVSGGTGELFF. The DNA for the CDR3 is TGTGCCAGCAGCTTAGTTAGCGGGGGCACCGGGGAGCTGTTTTTT. The chain uses TRBV7-2 and TRBJ2-2, with TRBD2 matching over 9 bases. V was clipped by 1 base and J by 4 bases; unmatched bases: 1. The CDR3 spans 15 residues. The germline gives CDR1 SGHTA, CDR2 FQGNSA. Using reference TRBV7-2 and TRBJ2-2 for the parts outside the CDR3, the full variable domain is GAGVSQSPSNKVTEKGKDVELRCDPISGHTALYWYRQSLGQGLEFLIYFQGNSAPDKSGLPSDRFSAERTGGSVSTLTIQRTQQEDSAVYLCASSLVSGGTGELFFGEGSRLTVL.

As for this clone: This sample also contains other DNA sequences that code for the same CDR3. This chain joins TRBV30 and TRBJ1-2, with TRBD1 as a possible D gene (5 bases). Germline CDR1 is GTSNPN and CDR2 is SVGIG (reference sequence). This CDR3 contains 13 residues. V was shortened by 0 bases and J by 4 bases, with 9 bases between the two germline ends. The CDR3 protein is CAWSVQGTYGYTF. Here the CDR3 DNA reads TGTGCCTGGAGTGTCCAGGGAACCTATGGCTACACCTTC.

V gene TRBV3-1 (or the pseudogene TRBV3-2) combines with J gene TRBJ1-2; D is unresolved. The CDR3 sequence is 13 residues long. Germline V gene sequence: CDR1 LGHDT, CDR2 YNNKEL (reference sequence). V gave up 3 bases and J gave up 8 bases, with 13 bases separating them. Here the CDR3 DNA reads TGTGCCAGCAGCCAGGGAGACGCTGGAGGCTACACCTTC. Amino acids: CASSQGDAGGYTF.

This chain uses TRBV6-5 with TRBJ2-4; D is perhaps TRBD1 (6 bases). Per germline, CDR1 MNHEY and CDR2 SVGAGI. The CDR3 is made up of 15 amino acids. Trimming removed 4 bases at V and 1 base at J, with 11 bases between. CDR3 region: CASSSTGFAKNIQYF. The CDR3 nucleotides are TGTGCCAGCAGTTCCACAGGGTTTGCCAAAAACATTCAGTACTTC.

The chain couples TRBV11-3 to TRBJ1-2; D is perhaps TRBD1 (6 bases). This CDR3 is 17 amino acids long. Germline loops: CDR1 SGHNT, CDR2 YENEEA. V was shortened by 1 base and J by 1 base, with 16 bases between the two germline ends. CDR3 sequence (DNA): TGTGCCAGCAGCTTAGTGGACAGAGGATCCCATAACTATGGCTACACCTTC. Translating gives CASSLVDRGSHNYGYTF.

This rearrangement joins TRBV15 to TRBJ2-7, with TRBD1 as a possible D gene (6 bases). V was shortened by 3 bases and J by 0 bases, with 12 bases between the two germline ends. The CDR3 has 15 residues. CDR1 is LNHNV and CDR2 is YYDKDF in the germline V gene (reference sequence). The CDR3 protein is CATSSPLGASYEQYF. DNA of the CDR3: TGTGCCACCAGCAGCCCTCTGGGGGCCTCCTACGAGCAGTACTTC.

This chain joins TRBV23-1 and TRBJ2-6; TRBD1 is a possible D gene (6 bases). TRBV23-1 is assigned to the ORF class and has an uncertain function. V shed 2 bases and J shed 2 bases, with 22 bases lying between them. The CDR3 length is 20 residues. CDR3 amino acids: CASSQPQDSPDGTGANVLTF. In DNA form, the CDR3 reads TGCGCCAGCAGTCAACCCCAGGACAGTCCGGATGGGACTGGGGCCAACGTCCTGACTTTC.

The chain combines TRBV19 with TRBJ1-2, with D tentatively TRBD1 (6 bases). The CDR3 is 13 residues long. Germline values: CDR1 LNHDA, CDR2 SQIVND (reference sequence). V shed 5 bases and J shed 2 bases, with 9 bases lying between them. The CDR3 protein is CASSAQGNYGYTF. As DNA, the CDR3 is TGTGCCAGTAGTGCACAGGGCAACTATGGCTACACCTTC.

In this sample, this clone turned up a few times. The chain carries TRBV19 and TRBJ1-1; D is ambiguous. The germline V and J ends were trimmed by 3 bases and 1 base, with 3 bases remaining between them. From germline, CDR1 is LNHDA and CDR2 SQIVND (reference sequence). This CDR3 is built from 12 residues. This CDR3 reads CASSIKNTEAFF. CDR3 sequence (DNA): TGTGCCAGTAGTATTAAGAACACTGAAGCTTTCTTT.

The rearrangement links TRBV3-1 (or the pseudogene TRBV3-2) to TRBJ2-5; 11 bases agree with TRBD1. This CDR3 spans 16 amino acids. Germline assignment: CDR1 LGHDT and CDR2 YNNKEL (reference sequence). J gave up 3 bases and V 4 bases, and 7 bases lay outside the gene matches. The CDR3 sequence is CASSLTPGQGEETQYF. DNA of the CDR3: TGTGCCAGCAGCCTCACACCGGGACAGGGGGAAGAGACCCAGTACTTC.

The CDR3 spells CASSRPDPLGVEQYF. Written as DNA, the CDR3 is TGTGCCAGTAGTCGCCCAGATCCATTAGGGGTCGAGCAGTACTTC. The chain couples TRBV19 to TRBJ2-7; possible D gene TRBD1, 5 bases. The V gene lost 5 bases and the J gene lost 6 bases, with 20 bases spanning the gap. The CDR3 totals 15 residues. Germline loops: CDR1 LNHDA, CDR2 SQIVND (reference sequence).

The chain recombines TRBV11-3 with TRBJ2-5; TRBD1 agrees at 7 bases. With V trimmed by 1 base and J by 0 bases, 14 bases remained unmatched. This CDR3 comprises 19 residues. Germline loops: CDR1 SGHNT, CDR2 YENEEA. The CDR3 DNA sequence: TGTGCCAGCAGCTTAGGAAAAGGACAGGTGAATCTGTACCAAGAGACCCAGTACTTC. Its protein product is CASSLGKGQVNLYQETQYF. The complete variable domain, with remaining parts taken from reference TRBV11-3 and TRBJ2-5, reads EAGVVQSPRYKIIEKKQPVAFWCNPISGHNTLYWYLQNLGQGPELLIRYENEEAVDDSQLPKDRFSAERLKGVDSTLKIQPAELGDSAVYLCASSLGKGQVNLYQETQYFGPGTRLLVL.

CDR3 residues: CSASQTSGTYNEQFF. Here the CDR3 DNA reads TGCAGTGCTAGTCAGACTAGCGGAACCTACAATGAGCAGTTCTTC. The chain carries TRBV20-1 and TRBJ2-1; 9 nucleotides align to TRBD2. This CDR3 is built from 15 residues. The germline gives CDR1 DFQATT, CDR2 SNEGSKA (reference sequence). Unmatched junction bases numbered 5, after V lost 3 bases and J lost 2 bases.

Written as DNA, the CDR3 is TGTGCCAGCAGCTTATCCGGCAGGGCGATGGTTACAGATACGCAGTATTTT. Its translation is CASSLSGRAMVTDTQYF. This chain links TRBV11-2 with TRBJ2-3; TRBD1 might be the D (5 bases). Trimming cost V 2 bases and J 3 bases, with 18 bases left between them. The CDR3 runs 17 residues. CDR1 is SGHAT and CDR2 is FQNNGV in the germline V gene. The whole variable domain, filled in from reference TRBV11-2 and TRBJ2-3, reads EAGVAQSPRYKIIEKRQSVAFWCNPISGHATLYWYQQILGQGPKLLIQFQNNGVVDDSQLPKDRFSAERLKGVDSTLKIQPAKLEDSAVYLCASSLSGRAMVTDTQYFGPGTRLTVL.

This clone has just one count. This rearrangement joins TRBV10-3 to TRBJ2-7, with 10 positions matching TRBD2. Germline V gene sequence: CDR1 ENHRY, CDR2 SYGVKD. The CDR3 consists of 14 residues. V shed 4 bases, J shed 3 bases, and the junction held 3 bases outside the gene matches. The CDR3 DNA follows: TGTGCCATCAGTGTAGCGGGGGGATACTACGAGCAGTACTTC. Residues: CAISVAGGYYEQYF.

The rearrangement uses TRBV14 and TRBJ2-7; tentative D call: TRBD1 (6 bases). From germline, CDR1 is SGHDN and CDR2 FVKESK. The V end lost 2 bases, the J end lost 4 bases, and 15 bases lay between the germline ends. This CDR3 comprises 15 residues. Written as DNA, the CDR3 is TGTGCCAGCAGCCAACTTTCTGGGACAACGTACGAGCAGTACTTC. This translates into CASSQLSGTTYEQYF.

The J gene is TRBJ2-5, the V gene TRBV27; 12 bases are shared with TRBD2. This CDR3 comprises 15 residues. The germline CDR1 and CDR2 sequences are MNHEY and SMNVEV (reference sequence). The ends lost 1 base at V and 7 bases at J; junction bases unmatched: 4. The CDR3 spells CASSLWASGGVTQYF. The CDR3 nucleotides are TGTGCCAGCAGTTTATGGGCTAGCGGGGGGGTGACCCAGTACTTC.

This clone was counted between two and nine times. This chain links TRBV7-8 with TRBJ2-2, with 9 bases fitting TRBD1. The CDR3 totals 16 residues. Germline assignment: CDR1 SGHVS and CDR2 FQNEAQ. V shed 5 bases, J shed 2 bases, and the junction held 6 bases outside the gene matches. CDR3 protein: CASSNRDRENTGELFF. CDR3 nucleotides: TGTGCCAGCAGCAACCGGGACAGGGAAAACACCGGGGAGCTGTTTTTT.

The chain combines TRBV24-1 with TRBJ2-1, with 13 bases matching TRBD2. J was trimmed by 12 bases and V by 4 bases; bases with no gene match: 23. CDR1 and CDR2 from the germline V gene are KGHDR and SFDVKD. This CDR3 is 20 amino acids long. In DNA form, the CDR3 reads TGTGCCACCAGTGACCCTCGCCCGGGACTAGCGGGACTAGTGGGGTATGGGCAGTTCTTC. Its protein is CATSDPRPGLAGLVGYGQFF.

The CDR3 is CASSLAGTPATDTQYF. The CDR3 nucleotides are TGCGCCAGCAGCTTGGCGGGGACACCTGCCACAGATACGCAGTATTTT. The chain combines TRBV5-1 with TRBJ2-3, with D tentatively TRBD1 (6 bases). CDR3 length: 16 amino acids. Germline V CDR1 and CDR2: SGHRS, YFSETQ. The V end lost 0 bases, the J end lost 2 bases, and 13 bases lay between the germline ends. Full variable domain (remainder filled in from reference TRBV5-1 and TRBJ2-3): KAGVTQTPRYLIKTRGQQVTLSCSPISGHRSVSWYQQTPGQGLQFLFEYFSETQRNKGNFPGRFSGRQFSNSRSEMNVSTLELGDSALYLCASSLAGTPATDTQYFGPGTRLTVL.

In regard to this clone: The junction differs from germline at one of its ends, possibly a read error. The rearrangement links TRBV19 to TRBJ2-7; 10 bases are a match to TRBD2. Per germline, CDR1 LNHDA and CDR2 SQIVND (reference sequence). CDR3 length equals 12 residues. The CDR3 is CASSVGLAERHF. The CDR3, as DNA: TGTGCCAGTAGTGTAGGACTAGCGGAAAGGCACTTC.

This clone was seen only once. J is TRBJ2-1 and V is TRBV19; TRBD2 aligns across 8 bases. The germline V gene encodes CDR1 LNHDA and CDR2 SQIVND (reference sequence). The CDR3 has 15 amino acids. The ends lost 11 bases at V and 3 bases at J; junction bases unmatched: 12. CDR3 region: CASTKSAGDYNEQFF. In DNA form, the CDR3 reads TGTGCCTCAACCAAGTCAGCGGGGGACTACAATGAGCAGTTCTTC.

The chain combines TRBV19 with TRBJ1-2; TRBD1 matches 7 bases. Looked up from germline, CDR1 is LNHDA and CDR2 is SQIVND (reference sequence). The J segment lost 0 bases and the V segment lost 2 bases, leaving 3 bases of the junction unmatched. The CDR3 spans 15 residues. The chain's CDR3 is CASSINRGANYGYTF. The CDR3 bases are TGTGCCAGTAGTATAAACAGGGGAGCTAACTATGGCTACACCTTC.